This T cell receptor (beta chain) comes out of a study of blood T cell repertoires in COVID-19. The assay was immunoSEQ multiplex PCR, and TCRdb's table has in-frame clones only and misses some. This table has roughly 250,000 clones, 86% appearing once. Participants had their cohort set by participant-reported clinical history. Trimming removed 0 bases from V and 1 base from J; junction bases left unmatched: 6. Germline loops: CDR1 SGHDT, CDR2 YYEEEE. This CDR3 has 18 residues. This receptor was taken from a woman in her thirties or forties with acute COVID-19. The chain joins TRBV5-6 to TRBJ2-2, with TRBD2 matching 10 bases. Sequencing was performed on PBMCs or T cells enriched from blood (not recorded which). The CDR3 sequence: CASSLVIAGGGNTGELFF. The CDR3 DNA reads TGTGCCAGCAGCTTGGTAATAGCGGGAGGAGGGAACACCGGGGAGCTGTTTTTT.